This TCR beta chain was captured in a study of metastatic and nonmetastatic thyroid tumors. TCRdb re-analyzed the PCR reads using MiXCR. The data hold about 20,000 clones, with approximately 25% observed a single time. Thyroid surgery was preceded by no treatment in any patient. The V end was cut by 2 bases, the J end by 2 bases, with 6 bases between. CDR3 length equals 14 residues. CDR1 and CDR2 from the germline V gene are WNHNN and SYGVQD (reference sequence). Many counts were recorded for this clone. The sequenced sample was tumor tissue. The V and J genes are TRBV10-1 and TRBJ2-2; possible D gene TRBD2, 6 bases. This sequence originates from a female donor with papillary thyroid cancer or a benign thyroid nodule (not recorded which). Some clones in this sample may be carry-over from other donors' samples. The CDR3 protein is CASSETSNTGELFF. The CDR3 region has the DNA TGCGCCAGCAGTGAGACTAGCAACACCGGGGAGCTGTTTTTT.